The present T cell receptor beta chain was sequenced within a study of blood T cell repertoires in COVID-19. Study in general: T cells, B-cell-depleted T cells, or PBMCs provided the cDNA or gDNA that served as material.

In the authors' methods: Researchers report that nucleated cell counts were estimated from reference gene primer amplification. The assay was immunoSEQ multiplex PCR, and TCRdb's table has in-frame clones only and misses some. That table gives V, J and clone size, and the DNA gave D and trimming. The sample has a few hundred thousand clones, roughly 90% seen once. Per germline, CDR1 LNHDA and CDR2 SQIVND (reference sequence). With 6 bases removed from V and 0 bases from J, the gap between germline ends came to 12 bases. The CDR3 consists of 14 residues. This chain links TRBV19 with TRBJ2-7; a weak D match, TRBD1 (5 bases). The source material was peripheral blood. This receptor was identified in a woman between 25 and 40 years old with acute or convalescent COVID-19. DNA for the CDR3: TGTGCCAGTAGCGACAGTATCCGCTCCTACGAGCAGTACTTC. Translation: CASSDSIRSYEQYF. The full variable domain, completed using reference TRBV19 and TRBJ2-7, is DGGITQSPKYLFRKEGQNVTLSCEQNLNHDAMYWYRQDPGQGLRLIYYSQIVNDFQKGDIAEGYSVSREKKESFPLTVTSAQKNPTAFYLCASSDSIRSYEQYFGPGTRLTVT.